The T cell receptor beta chain under discussion was sequenced for a study of cytomegalovirus exposure and HLA in healthy donors (dated by TCRdb to the late 2010s). Describing the broader study: According to an earlier analysis of 550 to 700 of the donors, 150 million to 200 million T cells yielded 117 million unique TCR beta sequences and 276 Gb of sequence data. Roughly five DR-DQ haplotypes were handled as single units for association and clustering because linkage in the cohort was strong. Using immunosequencing, the study profiled T cell repertoires from around 680 subjects and related those repertoires to cytomegalovirus serostatus. In a later analysis, previously published TCR beta repertoires from 500 to 750 donors were re-analyzed and high-resolution HLA genotyping was added so that TCR occurrence patterns could be studied. To decide whether each TCR beta V gene segment behaved as functional or pseudogenic, an earlier analysis of fewer than 750 of the donors relied on high-throughput TCR beta sequencing. The number of typed donors differed by locus: about 629-630 for A, B, C, DRB1 and DQB1; approximately 540 for DQA1; approximately 600 for DPA1; and some 470 for DPB1. Genome-wide SNP genotypes for about 65% of the 666 donors were used in a later genetic analysis, which treated that subset as a discovery cohort. HLA typing included class I and class II loci at four-digit resolution. All discovery cohort repertoires had been generated on a single sequencing platform. An early release that covered several hundred HLA-typed donors contained approximately 300 gigabases of sequencing data and tens of millions of unique TCR sequences. Rather than using new phenotypic data, the later analysis identified candidate immune exposures from TCR beta sequences and from how often those sequences occurred across donors. The study aimed to test whether cataloging public T cell receptors could reveal signatures of past pathogen exposure. Among the roughly 400 genotyped donors, 81% belonged to the genetic ancestry cluster associated with self-reported Caucasian donors. Donor age, sex, ethnicity and CMV serostatus were compiled together with the repertoire data. Among about 390 genotyped donors of the cohort, an average of roughly 240,000 unique TCR beta nucleotide sequences were sequenced per donor, around 20% of them non-productive. High-throughput TCR immunosequencing, statistical association of individual TCRs with disease status, and machine learning were combined to predict cytomegalovirus infection status. In addition to the first cohort of several hundred subjects, a separate validation cohort of approximately 110 different subjects was used.

Study-wide findings and limitations: Because some donors lacked HLA typing at each locus, the association tests relied only on the typed subset. Most TCR sequences were observed very rarely across donors, whereas some public TCRs were present in many individuals. Specific HLA alleles were associated with more than 15,000 TCR beta sequences at a false discovery rate of 0.05 in a later analysis. In an earlier analysis of more than 500 of the donors, most TCR beta V segments appeared in productive rearrangements about 90% or about 30% of the time, broadly matching IMGT annotations. Because counts were too low, under 20 rarely observed V segments, including chromosome 9 orphons, were left out of the earlier analysis of 500 to 650 of the donors. The 87-base-pair reads could not distinguish some IMGT-functional V segments, including TRBV6-2 and TRBV6-3, so those segments were excluded. The presence/absence analyses assumed that sequencing depth was roughly uniform across donors, and that assumption may not be true. The classifier was reported to diagnose cytomegalovirus status with high specificity and sensitivity in both the original cohort and the validation cohort. In this cohort, only TCR beta chains were sequenced, and detectable features were limited by the absence of alpha or paired-chain data. When HLA alleles, especially DR and DQ, strongly co-occurred, TCR associations were difficult to assign to individual alleles. A further reported finding was that TCR beta sequences accurately predicted the HLA-A and HLA-B alleles for most subjects in the first cohort. Several of the top co-occurrence clusters appeared to be linked to parvovirus B19, influenza, CMV and Epstein-Barr virus, according to a later analysis. V-gene and J-gene trimming of TCR beta chains was associated with a missense DCLRE1C variant in a later genetic analysis, and the association was replicated in an independent cohort. The study gave a list of roughly 150 TCR beta chains associated with cytomegalovirus. A group of highly shared sequence variants was considered likely to be a technical artifact of the sequencing pipeline. Compared with the approximately 700-donor mean, donors in an Asian-associated ancestry cluster had fewer N-insertions in productive TCRs, according to a later genetic analysis. In vitro tests confirmed that three of the cytomegalovirus-associated TCR beta chains recognize cytomegalovirus antigens. According to the authors, the approach could potentially be generalized to other disease states and immunological phenotypes. Compared with equally common non-associated chains, HLA-associated TCR beta chains in a later analysis were more clonally expanded and had lower generation probabilities. For the cohort, immune exposure information was limited to CMV serostatus. A later analysis found that most CMV-associated TCR beta chains appeared HLA-restricted, with HLA associations seemingly driven largely by CMV exposure. A later analysis found that TCR association rates varied across HLA loci, with DRB1 alleles showing the most associated TCRs and HLA-C alleles the fewest. Correlated functional status among segregating V segments might be attributable to linkage disequilibrium, but an unknown experimental factor could not be ruled out.

Unmatched junction bases come to 11, with V trimmed by 6 bases and J by 5 bases. Spanning cysteine to phenylalanine, the CDR3 consists of 15 amino acids. This entry keeps only the CDR3 DNA: 45 bases, framed from base 1. Via the germline V gene, CDR1 is SQVTM and CDR2 ANQGSEA. Library generation was performed with the immunoSEQ multiplex PCR assay. For the multiplex PCR, a mixture combining 60 forward primers for TCR Vbeta segments and 13 reverse primers for TCR Jbeta segments was used. Amplification of the CDR3 region of rearranged TCR beta genes was performed with a multiplex PCR assay on genomic DNA. The amplified TCR beta libraries were sequenced on the Illumina HiSeq System as 87-base-pair reads. Concerning the study's data processing: A later analysis tallied 75 million to 95 million unique TCR beta chains across the 660 or so repertoires, and approximately 9.9 million of those chains were shared by two or more donors. Raw reads were error-corrected and collapsed into unique sequences by a nearest-neighbor algorithm in which closely related sequences were merged to remove PCR and sequencing errors. Alignment of CDR3 sequences to IMGT reference sequences was used to assign V, D and J gene segments. For a sequence to be retained, a match of at least six nucleotides was required to both a V gene segment and a J gene segment. Rearrangements were called productive when the CDR3 lacked stop codons and stayed in frame with V and J; all others were non-productive. Following IMGT convention, CDR3 was defined as the stretch from the second conserved V-encoded cysteine up to the conserved J-encoded phenylalanine. Sequences without an unambiguous match to a single V gene segment were excluded from the earlier analysis of approximately 560 of the donors. An earlier analysis of about 600 of the donors called V segments functional above 56.7% productive rearrangements and segregating when the between-donor standard deviation exceeded 5%. A statistical classification framework was built to diagnose cytomegalovirus status from the catalog of TCR beta chain sequences. In a later analysis, TCR nucleotide sequences were compared against IMGT/GENE-DB human TR gene sequences so that V and J genes could be assigned. Using the TCRdist pipeline, a later analysis assigned CDR3 sequences along with most-parsimonious VDJ recombination scenarios. In a later analysis, each TCR beta chain was defined by its CDR3 amino acid sequence together with its V-gene family, and reads without a unique V-gene family were excluded. As a way to deal with suspected cross-contamination and a sequencing artifact, a later analysis dropped 450 to 600 nucleotide sequences that were highly shared and had low generation probability. In a later analysis, a clonal expansion index for each public chain was calculated from normalized within-repertoire ranks of inferred template counts. In a later analysis, generation probabilities were computed with a VDJ recombination model fitted to out-of-frame rearrangements, and the resulting probabilities were checked against IGoR. In a later analysis, TCR-TCR, TCR-HLA and TCR-CMV co-occurrence was scored with hypergeometric tests, and a repertoire-size bias correction was applied to TCR pairs. To estimate false discovery rates, a later analysis permuted the HLA or CMV assignments 20 times. In a later analysis, co-occurring TCRs were grouped using DBSCAN, with TCRdist sequence similarity added in when clustering inside HLA-allele-positive subsets. Repertoires with fewer than 30,000 or more than 120,000 public chains were left out of co-occurrence clustering, as were about 5 repertoires with anomalous nucleotide sharing. Entries here come from immuneACCESS through TCRdb and include only in-frame sequences with V and J called. Some clones fail to appear in such tables; in the studies checked, an unresolved V gene covers under half of the shortfall, and the cause of the remainder is unknown. V, J and clone size are those of that table, while D and trimming were read from the DNA. Here the sample has about 200,000 clones; 70% to 80% occur a single time. The ten biggest clones cover roughly 3% of the sample.

A remark on this clone: The target of this receptor is not known. No much larger clone exists at a distance of one base, and base qualities are not known.

The cohort was made up of around 720 healthy bone marrow donors. At the time of sampling, every cohort member was nominally healthy, though immune exposures that went unrecorded were likely present. The donor tested CMV seronegative, placing the donor among the 300 to 400 seronegative members of the cohort. A peripheral blood sample was provided by each donor, and peripheral blood mononuclear cells were used for TCR beta sequencing. The Qiagen DNeasy Blood Extraction Kit was used to extract genomic DNA from the blood cell samples. The rearrangement joined TRBV29-1 to TRBJ2-3, and 10 junction bases match TRBD1. Sequencing was done on a sample of PBMCs. This receptor was identified in a woman younger than 45 in good health and CMV-seronegative. The DNA sequence is given as TGCAGCGTCAAATTCGGACAGGGGGTACAAGATACGCAGTATTTT. Translated, it reads CSVKFGQGVQDTQYF.